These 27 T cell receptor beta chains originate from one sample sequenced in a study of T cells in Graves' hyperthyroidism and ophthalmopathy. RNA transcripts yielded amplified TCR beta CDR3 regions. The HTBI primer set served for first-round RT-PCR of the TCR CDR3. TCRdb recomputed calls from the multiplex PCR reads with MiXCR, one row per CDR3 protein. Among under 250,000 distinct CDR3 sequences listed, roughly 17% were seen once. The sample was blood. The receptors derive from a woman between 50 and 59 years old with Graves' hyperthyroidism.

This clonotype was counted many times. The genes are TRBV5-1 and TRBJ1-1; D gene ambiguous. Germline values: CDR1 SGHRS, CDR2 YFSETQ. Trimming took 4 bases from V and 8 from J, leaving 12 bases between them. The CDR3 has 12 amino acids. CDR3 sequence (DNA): TGCGCCAGCAGCCGGGAGACGGGAGAAGCTTTCTTT. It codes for CASSRETGEAFF.

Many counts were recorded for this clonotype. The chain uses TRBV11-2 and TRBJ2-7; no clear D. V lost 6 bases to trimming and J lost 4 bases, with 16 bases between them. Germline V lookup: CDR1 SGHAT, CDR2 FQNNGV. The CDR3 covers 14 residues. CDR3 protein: CASSRKTTQYEQYF. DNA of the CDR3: TGTGCCAGCAGTCGAAAGACGACCCAATACGAGCAGTACTTC.

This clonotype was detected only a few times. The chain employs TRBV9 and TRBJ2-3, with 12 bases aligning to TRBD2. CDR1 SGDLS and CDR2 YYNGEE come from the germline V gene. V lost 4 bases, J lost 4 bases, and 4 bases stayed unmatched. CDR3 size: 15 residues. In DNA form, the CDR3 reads TGTGCCAGCAGCAAGACTAGCGGGAGTTCAGATACGCAGTATTTT. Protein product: CASSKTSGSSDTQYF.

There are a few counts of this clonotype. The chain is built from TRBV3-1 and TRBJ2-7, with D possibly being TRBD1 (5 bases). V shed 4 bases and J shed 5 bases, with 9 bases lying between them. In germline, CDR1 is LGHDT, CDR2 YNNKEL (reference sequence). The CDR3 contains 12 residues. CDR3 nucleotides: TGTGCCAGCAGCCTAACAGGTGACGAGCAGTACTTC. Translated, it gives CASSLTGDEQYF.

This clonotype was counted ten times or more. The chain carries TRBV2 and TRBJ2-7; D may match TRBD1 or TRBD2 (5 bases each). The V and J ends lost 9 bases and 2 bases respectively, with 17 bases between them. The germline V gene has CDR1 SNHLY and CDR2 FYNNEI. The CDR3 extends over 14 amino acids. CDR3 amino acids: CASQQGGPTYEQYF. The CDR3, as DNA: TGTGCCAGTCAGCAGGGCGGGCCAACCTACGAGCAGTACTTC.

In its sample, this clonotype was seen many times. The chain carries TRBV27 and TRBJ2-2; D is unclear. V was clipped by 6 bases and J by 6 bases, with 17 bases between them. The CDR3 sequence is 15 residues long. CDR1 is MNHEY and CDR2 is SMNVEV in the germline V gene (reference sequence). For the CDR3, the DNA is TGTGCCAGCAGCCCCTTATTGAGTTCGCCCGGGGAGCTGTTTTTT. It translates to CASSPLLSSPGELFF.

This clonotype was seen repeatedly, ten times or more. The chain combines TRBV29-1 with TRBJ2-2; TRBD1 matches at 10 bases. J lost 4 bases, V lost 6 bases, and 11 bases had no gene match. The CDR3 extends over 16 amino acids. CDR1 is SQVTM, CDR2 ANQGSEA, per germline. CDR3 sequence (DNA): TGCAGCGTCGCGACAGGGGGCGCGATACGCACCGGGGAGCTGTTTTTT. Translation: CSVATGGAIRTGELFF.

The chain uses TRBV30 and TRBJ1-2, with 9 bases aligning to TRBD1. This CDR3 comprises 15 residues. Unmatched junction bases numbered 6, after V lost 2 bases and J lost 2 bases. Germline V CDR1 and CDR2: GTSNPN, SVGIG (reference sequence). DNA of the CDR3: TGTGCCTGGAGTCCAGGGGGACAGGGAAACTATGGCTACACCTTC. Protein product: CAWSPGGQGNYGYTF. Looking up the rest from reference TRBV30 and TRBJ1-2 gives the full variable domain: SQTIHQWPATLVQPVGSPLSLECTVEGTSNPNLYWYRQAAGRGLQLLFYSVGIGQISSEVPQNLSASRPQDRQFILSSKKLLLSDSGFYLCAWSPGGQGNYGYTFGSGTRLTVV.

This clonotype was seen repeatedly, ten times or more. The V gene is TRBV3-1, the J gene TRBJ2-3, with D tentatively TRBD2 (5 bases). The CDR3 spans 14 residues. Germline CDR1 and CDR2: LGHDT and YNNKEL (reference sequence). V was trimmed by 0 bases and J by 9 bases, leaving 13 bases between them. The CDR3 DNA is TGTGCCAGCAGCCAAGATGTCGGGAAGGACACGCAGTATTTT. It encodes CASSQDVGKDTQYF.

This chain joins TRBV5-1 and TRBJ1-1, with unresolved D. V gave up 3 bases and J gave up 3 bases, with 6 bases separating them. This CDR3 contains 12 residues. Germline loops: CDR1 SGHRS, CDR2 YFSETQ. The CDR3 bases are TGCGCCAGCAGCTCTGGGGACACTGAAGCTTTCTTT. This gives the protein CASSSGDTEAFF.

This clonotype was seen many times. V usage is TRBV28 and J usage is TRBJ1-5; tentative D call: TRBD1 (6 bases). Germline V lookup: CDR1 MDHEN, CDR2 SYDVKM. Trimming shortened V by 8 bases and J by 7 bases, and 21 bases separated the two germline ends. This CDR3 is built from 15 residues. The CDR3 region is CASLTRGRGRQPQHF. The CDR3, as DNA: TGTGCCAGCCTTACCCGGGGCAGGGGTCGACAGCCCCAGCATTTT.

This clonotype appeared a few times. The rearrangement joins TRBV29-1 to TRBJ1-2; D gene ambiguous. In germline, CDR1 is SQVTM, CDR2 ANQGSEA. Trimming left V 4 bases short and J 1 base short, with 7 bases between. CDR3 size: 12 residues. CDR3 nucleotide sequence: TGCAGCGTTGCCGACCTTAACTATGGCTACACCTTC. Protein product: CSVADLNYGYTF.

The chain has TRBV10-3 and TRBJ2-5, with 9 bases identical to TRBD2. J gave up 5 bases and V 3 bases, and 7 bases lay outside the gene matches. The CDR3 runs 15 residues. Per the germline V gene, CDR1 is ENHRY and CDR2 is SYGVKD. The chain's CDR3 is CAISDPGTSRETQYF. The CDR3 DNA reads TGTGCCATCAGTGACCCAGGGACTAGCAGGGAGACCCAGTACTTC.

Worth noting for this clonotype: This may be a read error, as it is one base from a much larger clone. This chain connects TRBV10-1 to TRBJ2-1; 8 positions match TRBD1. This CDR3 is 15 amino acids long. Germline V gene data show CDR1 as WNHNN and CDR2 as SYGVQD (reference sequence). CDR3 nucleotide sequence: TGCACCAGCAGTCGCGGACAGGGCTTTGCCAATGAGCAGTTCTTC. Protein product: CTSSRGQGFANEQFF.

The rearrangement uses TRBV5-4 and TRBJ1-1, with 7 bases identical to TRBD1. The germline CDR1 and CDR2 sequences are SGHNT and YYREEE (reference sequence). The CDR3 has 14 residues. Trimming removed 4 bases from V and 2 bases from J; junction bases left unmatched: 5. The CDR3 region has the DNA TGTGCCAGCAGCACCTGGGACAGCAACACTGAAGCTTTCTTT. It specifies CASSTWDSNTEAFF.

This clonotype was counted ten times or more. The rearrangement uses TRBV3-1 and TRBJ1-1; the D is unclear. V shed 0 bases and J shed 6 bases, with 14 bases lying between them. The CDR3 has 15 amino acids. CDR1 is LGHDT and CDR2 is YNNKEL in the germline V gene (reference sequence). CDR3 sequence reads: CASSQDATPGSEAFF. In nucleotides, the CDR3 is TGTGCCAGCAGCCAAGATGCGACGCCCGGATCTGAAGCTTTCTTT.

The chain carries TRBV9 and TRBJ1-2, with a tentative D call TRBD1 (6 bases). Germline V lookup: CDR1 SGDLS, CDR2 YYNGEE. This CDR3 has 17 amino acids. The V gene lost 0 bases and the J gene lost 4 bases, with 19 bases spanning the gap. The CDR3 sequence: CASSVVDPGQMRYGYTF. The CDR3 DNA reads TGTGCCAGCAGCGTAGTGGACCCGGGACAAATGCGCTATGGCTACACCTTC.

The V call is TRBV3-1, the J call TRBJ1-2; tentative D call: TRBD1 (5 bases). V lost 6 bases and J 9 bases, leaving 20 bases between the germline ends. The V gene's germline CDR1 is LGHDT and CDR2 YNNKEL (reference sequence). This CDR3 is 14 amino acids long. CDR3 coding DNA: TGTGCCAGCAGGAACCGGGACCGCCTTGAGAGCTACACCTTC. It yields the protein CASRNRDRLESYTF.

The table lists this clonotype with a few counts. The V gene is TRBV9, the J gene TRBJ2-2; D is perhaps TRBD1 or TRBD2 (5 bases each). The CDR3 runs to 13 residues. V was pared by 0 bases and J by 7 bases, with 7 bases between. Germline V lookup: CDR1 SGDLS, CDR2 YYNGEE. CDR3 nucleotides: TGTGCCAGCAGCGTAGTTGGGGGCGGGGAGCTGTTTTTT. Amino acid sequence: CASSVVGGGELFF.

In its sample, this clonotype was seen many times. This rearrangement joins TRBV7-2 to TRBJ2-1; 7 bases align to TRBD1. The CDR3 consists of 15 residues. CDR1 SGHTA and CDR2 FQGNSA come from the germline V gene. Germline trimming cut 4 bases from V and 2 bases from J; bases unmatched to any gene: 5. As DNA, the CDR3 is TGTGCCAGCAGCTCCCGAGGGGGCACCTACAATGAGCAGTTCTTC. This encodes CASSSRGGTYNEQFF.

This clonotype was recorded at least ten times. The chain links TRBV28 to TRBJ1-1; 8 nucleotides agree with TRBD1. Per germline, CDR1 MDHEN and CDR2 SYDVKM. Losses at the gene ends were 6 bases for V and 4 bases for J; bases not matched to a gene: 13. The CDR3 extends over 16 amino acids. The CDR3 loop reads CASSRLPTGAPTEAFF. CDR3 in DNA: TGTGCCAGCAGCCGGCTTCCGACAGGGGCCCCCACTGAAGCTTTCTTT.

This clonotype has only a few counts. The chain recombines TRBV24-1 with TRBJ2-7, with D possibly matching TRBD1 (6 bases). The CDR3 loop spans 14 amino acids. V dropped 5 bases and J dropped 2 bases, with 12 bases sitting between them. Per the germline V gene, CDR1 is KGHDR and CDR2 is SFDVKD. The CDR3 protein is CATSASGAAYEQYF. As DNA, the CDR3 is TGTGCCACCAGTGCTTCAGGGGCCGCCTACGAGCAGTACTTC.

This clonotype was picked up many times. This CDR3 is CASGPRYPPPGGLADTEAFF. The CDR3 coding sequence is TGTGCTAGTGGCCCCCGGTACCCTCCACCAGGGGGCCTGGCGGACACTGAAGCTTTCTTT. This chain links TRBV12-5 with TRBJ1-1; 8 bases fit TRBD1. V trimming: 6 bases; J trimming: 3 bases; junction bases outside the gene matches: 24. From germline, CDR1 is LGHNT and CDR2 FRNRAP. This CDR3 has 20 amino acids.

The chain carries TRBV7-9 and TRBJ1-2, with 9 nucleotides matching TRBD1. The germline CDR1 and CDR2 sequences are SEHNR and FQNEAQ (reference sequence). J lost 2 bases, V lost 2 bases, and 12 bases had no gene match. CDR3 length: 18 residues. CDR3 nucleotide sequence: TGTGCCAGCAGCTTACGGGACAGGGTCCCGAACAGAAACTATGGCTACACCTTC. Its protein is CASSLRDRVPNRNYGYTF. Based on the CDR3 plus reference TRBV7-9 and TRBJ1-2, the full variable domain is DTGVSQNPRHKITKRGQNVTFRCDPISEHNRLYWYRQTLGQGPEFLTYFQNEAQLEKSRLLSDRFSAERPKGSFSTLEIQRTEQGDSAMYLCASSLRDRVPNRNYGYTFGSGTRLTVV.

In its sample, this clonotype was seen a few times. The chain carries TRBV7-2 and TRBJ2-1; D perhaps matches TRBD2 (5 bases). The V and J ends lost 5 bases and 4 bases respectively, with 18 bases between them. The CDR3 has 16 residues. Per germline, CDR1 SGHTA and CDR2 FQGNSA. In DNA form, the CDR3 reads TGTGCCAGCAGCCCCCATCAATTGGAGCGGTACAATGAGCAGTTCTTC. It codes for CASSPHQLERYNEQFF.

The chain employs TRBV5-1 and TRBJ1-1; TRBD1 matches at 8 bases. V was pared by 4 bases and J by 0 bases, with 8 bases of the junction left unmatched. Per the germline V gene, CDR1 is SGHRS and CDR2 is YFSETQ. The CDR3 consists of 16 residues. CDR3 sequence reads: CASSLFPGQVNTEAFF. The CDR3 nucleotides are TGCGCCAGCAGCCTGTTCCCGGGACAGGTGAACACTGAAGCTTTCTTT.

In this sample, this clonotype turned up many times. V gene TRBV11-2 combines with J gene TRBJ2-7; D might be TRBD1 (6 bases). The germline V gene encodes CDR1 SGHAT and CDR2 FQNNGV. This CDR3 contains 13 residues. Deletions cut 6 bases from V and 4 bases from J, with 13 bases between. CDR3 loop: CASSFARGYEQYF. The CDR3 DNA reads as TGTGCCAGCAGTTTCGCCAGGGGATACGAGCAGTACTTC.